This TCR beta chain originates from a study of blood T cell repertoires in COVID-19. As for the study in general: Sources were T cells, B-cell-depleted T cells, or PBMCs; the material itself was cDNA or gDNA.

Original handling: Cell counts per sample came from amplifying reference gene primers. Some clones are missing from TCRdb's copy, which holds only in-frame ones; the method was immunoSEQ multiplex PCR. V and J calls and clone size are given by that table; D and trimming were obtained from the DNA. The table includes 120,000 or so clones, around 86% detected once. The CDR3 has 11 residues. Germline V lookup: CDR1 DFQATT, CDR2 SNEGSKA (reference sequence). Between the trimmed V and J ends, which lost 3 bases and 8 bases, there was a span of 7 bases. The V and J genes are TRBV20-1 and TRBJ1-4, with D uncertain. The sequencing input was peripheral blood. The source is a man in his sixties with acute or convalescent COVID-19. CDR3 nucleotides: TGCAGTGCTAGTCTGAGAGAAAAACTGTTTTTT. It translates to CSASLREKLFF.